The 5 T cell receptor beta chains below were found in one sample sequenced in a study of cytomegalovirus exposure and HLA in healthy donors. PCR primers comprised 60 Vbeta and 13 Jbeta primers. TCRdb keeps only in-frame clones here, not all; method: immunoSEQ multiplex PCR. The sample consists of tens of thousands of clones, roughly 63% of them appearing once. The sequencing sample was made of PBMCs. These receptors originate from a woman in her 30s in good health and CMV-seronegative.

The V gene is TRBV13, the J gene TRBJ2-7, with a possible D match to TRBD2 (5 bases). This CDR3 is built from 11 residues. The V end lost 5 bases, the J end lost 6 bases, and 8 bases lay between the germline ends. Germline lookup yields CDR1 PRHDT and CDR2 FYEKMQ (reference sequence). CDR3 protein: CASSAGVEQYF. The CDR3, as DNA: TGTGCCAGCAGCGCCGGGGTCGAGCAGTACTTC.

The V gene is TRBV4-1, the J gene TRBJ1-4; D remains ambiguous. V lost 3 bases and J 7 bases, leaving 18 bases between the germline ends. Per the germline V gene, CDR1 is MGHRA and CDR2 is YSYEKL. The CDR3 consists of 16 residues. In nucleotides, the CDR3 is TGCGCCAGCAGCCAGGCCCAGAGGGTGGCTAGTGAAAAACTGTTTTTT. This gives the protein CASSQAQRVASEKLFF.

The chain joins TRBV21-1 to TRBJ1-2; the D call of TRBD1 is as the table states it, not checked on the DNA. TRBV21-1 constitutes a pseudogene. The CDR3 has 15 residues. The CDR3 sequence: CASSKVRGQGDGYTF. CDR3 sequence (DNA): TGTGCCAGCAGCAAAGTTAGAGGACAGGGTGATGGCTACACCTTC.

V usage is TRBV6-5 and J usage is TRBJ1-2, with a weak D call TRBD1 (6 bases). From germline, CDR1 is MNHEY and CDR2 SVGAGI. V dropped 2 bases and J dropped 5 bases, with 18 bases sitting between them. The length of the CDR3 is 16 residues. The CDR3 DNA is TGTGCCAGCAGTTACACAACAGGGACGGGGGGGTATGGCTACACCTTC. Protein: CASSYTTGTGGYGYTF.

The CDR3 protein is CASSEMGGAGQPQHF. Here the CDR3 DNA reads TGTGCCAGCAGTGAAATGGGCGGGGCAGGCCAGCCCCAGCATTTT. The chain recombines TRBV6-1 with TRBJ1-5, with D tentatively TRBD1 (5 bases). The V gene's germline CDR1 is MNHNS and CDR2 SASEGT. This CDR3 region has 15 residues. Trimming shortened V by 2 bases and J by 7 bases, and 15 bases separated the two germline ends.